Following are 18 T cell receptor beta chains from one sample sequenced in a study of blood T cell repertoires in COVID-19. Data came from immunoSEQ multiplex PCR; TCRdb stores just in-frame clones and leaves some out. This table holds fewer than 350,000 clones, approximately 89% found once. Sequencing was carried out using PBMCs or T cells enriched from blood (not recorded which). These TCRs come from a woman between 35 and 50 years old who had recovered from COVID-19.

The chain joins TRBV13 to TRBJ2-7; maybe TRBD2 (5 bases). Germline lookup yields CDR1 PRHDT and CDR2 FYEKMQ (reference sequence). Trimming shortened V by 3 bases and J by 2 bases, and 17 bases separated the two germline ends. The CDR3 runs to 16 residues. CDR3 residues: CASSLAGERYAYEQYF. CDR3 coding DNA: TGTGCCAGCAGCTTGGCCGGGGAGCGGTATGCCTACGAGCAGTACTTC.

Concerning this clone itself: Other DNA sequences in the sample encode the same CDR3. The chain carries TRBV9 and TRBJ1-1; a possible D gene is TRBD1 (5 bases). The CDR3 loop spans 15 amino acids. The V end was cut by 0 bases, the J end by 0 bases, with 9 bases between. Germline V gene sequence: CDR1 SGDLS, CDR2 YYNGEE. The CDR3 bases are TGTGCCAGCAGCGTAGATAGGACAATGAACACTGAAGCTTTCTTT. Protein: CASSVDRTMNTEAFF.

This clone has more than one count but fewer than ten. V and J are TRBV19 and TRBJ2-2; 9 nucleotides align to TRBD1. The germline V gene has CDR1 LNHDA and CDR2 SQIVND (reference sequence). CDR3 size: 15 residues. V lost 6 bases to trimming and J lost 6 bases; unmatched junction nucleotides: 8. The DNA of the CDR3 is TGTGCCAGTAGCACCGGGACAGGGTCTGCCGGGGAGCTGTTTTTT. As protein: CASSTGTGSAGELFF. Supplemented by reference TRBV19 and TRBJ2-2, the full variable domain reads DGGITQSPKYLFRKEGQNVTLSCEQNLNHDAMYWYRQDPGQGLRLIYYSQIVNDFQKGDIAEGYSVSREKKESFPLTVTSAQKNPTAFYLCASSTGTGSAGELFFGEGSRLTVL.

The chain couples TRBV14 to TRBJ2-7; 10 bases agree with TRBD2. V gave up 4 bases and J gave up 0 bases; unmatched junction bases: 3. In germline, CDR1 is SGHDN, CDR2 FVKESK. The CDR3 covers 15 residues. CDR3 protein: CASSPLAGHSYEQYF. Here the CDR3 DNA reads TGTGCCAGCAGCCCACTAGCGGGGCACTCCTACGAGCAGTACTTC.

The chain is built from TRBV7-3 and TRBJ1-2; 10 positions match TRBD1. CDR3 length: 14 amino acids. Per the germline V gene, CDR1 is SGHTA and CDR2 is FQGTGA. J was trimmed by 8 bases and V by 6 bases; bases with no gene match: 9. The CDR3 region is CASSPGQGMFGYTF. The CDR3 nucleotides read TGTGCCAGCAGTCCGGGACAGGGGATGTTCGGCTACACCTTC.

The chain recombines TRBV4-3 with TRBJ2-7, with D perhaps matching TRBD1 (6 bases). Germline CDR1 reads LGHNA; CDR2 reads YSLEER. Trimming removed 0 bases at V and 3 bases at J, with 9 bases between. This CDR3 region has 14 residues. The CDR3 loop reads CASSQEGGSYEQYF. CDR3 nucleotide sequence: TGCGCCAGCAGCCAAGAAGGGGGAAGCTACGAGCAGTACTTC.

The CDR3 sequence is CASSQNFRLYEQYF. CDR3 in DNA: TGTGCCAGCAGCCAAAATTTTAGACTATACGAGCAGTACTTC. This sequence joins TRBV14 and TRBJ2-7, with D tentatively TRBD2 (5 bases). The V and J ends lost 2 bases and 4 bases respectively, with 12 bases between them. Germline values: CDR1 SGHDN, CDR2 FVKESK. The CDR3 totals 14 residues.

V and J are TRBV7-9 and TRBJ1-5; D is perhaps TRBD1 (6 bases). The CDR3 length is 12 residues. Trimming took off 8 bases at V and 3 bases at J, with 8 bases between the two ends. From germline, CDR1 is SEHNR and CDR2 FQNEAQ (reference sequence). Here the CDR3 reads CASGQHNQPQHF. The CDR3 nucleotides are TGTGCCAGCGGACAGCACAATCAGCCCCAGCATTTT.

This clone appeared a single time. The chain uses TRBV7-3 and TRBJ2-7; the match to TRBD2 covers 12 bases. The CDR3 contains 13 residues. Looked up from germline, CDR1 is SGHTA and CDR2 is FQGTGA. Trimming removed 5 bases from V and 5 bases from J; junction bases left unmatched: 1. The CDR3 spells CASSRTSGNEQYF. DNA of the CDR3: TGTGCCAGCAGCCGGACTAGCGGGAACGAGCAGTACTTC.

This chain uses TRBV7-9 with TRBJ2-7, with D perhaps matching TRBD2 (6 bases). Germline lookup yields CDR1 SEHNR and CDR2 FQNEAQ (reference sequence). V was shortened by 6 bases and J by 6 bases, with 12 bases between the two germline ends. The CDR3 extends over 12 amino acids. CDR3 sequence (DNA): TGTGCCAGCAGAACCTTGGAGGGCGAGCAGTACTTC. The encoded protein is CASRTLEGEQYF. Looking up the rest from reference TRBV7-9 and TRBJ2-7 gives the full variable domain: DTGVSQNPRHKITKRGQNVTFRCDPISEHNRLYWYRQTLGQGPEFLTYFQNEAQLEKSRLLSDRFSAERPKGSFSTLEIQRTEQGDSAMYLCASRTLEGEQYFGPGTRLTVT.

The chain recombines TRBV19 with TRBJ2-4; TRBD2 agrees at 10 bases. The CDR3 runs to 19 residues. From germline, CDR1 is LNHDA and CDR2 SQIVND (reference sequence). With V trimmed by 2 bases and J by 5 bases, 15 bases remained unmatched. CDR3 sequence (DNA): TGTGCCAGTAGTATATGGTTAGCGGGGGGACCGTCGGCCGAAAACATTCAGTACTTC. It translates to CASSIWLAGGPSAENIQYF. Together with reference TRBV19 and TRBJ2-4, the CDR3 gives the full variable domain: DGGITQSPKYLFRKEGQNVTLSCEQNLNHDAMYWYRQDPGQGLRLIYYSQIVNDFQKGDIAEGYSVSREKKESFPLTVTSAQKNPTAFYLCASSIWLAGGPSAENIQYFGAGTRLSVL.

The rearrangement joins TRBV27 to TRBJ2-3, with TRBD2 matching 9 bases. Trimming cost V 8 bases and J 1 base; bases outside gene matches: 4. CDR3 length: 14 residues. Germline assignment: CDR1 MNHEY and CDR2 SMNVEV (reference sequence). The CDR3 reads CASGGGRGTDTQYF. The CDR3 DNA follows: TGTGCCAGCGGTGGCGGGAGGGGCACAGATACGCAGTATTTT.

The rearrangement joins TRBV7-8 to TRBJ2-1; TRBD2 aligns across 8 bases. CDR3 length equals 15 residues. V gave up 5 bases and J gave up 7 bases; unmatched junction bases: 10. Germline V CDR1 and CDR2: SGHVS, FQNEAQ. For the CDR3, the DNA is TGTGCCAGCAGCCCCGAGCGGGGGCCTTGGAATGAGCAGTTCTTC. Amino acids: CASSPERGPWNEQFF.

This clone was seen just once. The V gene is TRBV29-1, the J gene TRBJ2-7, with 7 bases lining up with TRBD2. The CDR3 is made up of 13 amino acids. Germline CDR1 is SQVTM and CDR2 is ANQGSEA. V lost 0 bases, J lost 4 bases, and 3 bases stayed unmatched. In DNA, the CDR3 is TGCAGCGTTGAAGACGGGAGGACGTACGAGCAGTACTTC. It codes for CSVEDGRTYEQYF.

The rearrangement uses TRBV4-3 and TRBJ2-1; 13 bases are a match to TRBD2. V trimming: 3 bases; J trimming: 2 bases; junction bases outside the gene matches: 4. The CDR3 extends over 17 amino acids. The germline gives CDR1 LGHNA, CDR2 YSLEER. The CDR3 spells CASSQGTSGTPYNEQFF. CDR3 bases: TGCGCCAGCAGCCAGGGGACTAGCGGGACCCCCTACAATGAGCAGTTCTTC.

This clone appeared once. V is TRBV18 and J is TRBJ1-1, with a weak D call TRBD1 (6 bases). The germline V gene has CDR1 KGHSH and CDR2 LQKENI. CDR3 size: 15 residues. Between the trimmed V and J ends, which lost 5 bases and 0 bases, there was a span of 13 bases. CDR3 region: CASSSGQTMNTEAFF. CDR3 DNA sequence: TGTGCCAGCTCATCAGGACAGACCATGAACACTGAAGCTTTCTTT.

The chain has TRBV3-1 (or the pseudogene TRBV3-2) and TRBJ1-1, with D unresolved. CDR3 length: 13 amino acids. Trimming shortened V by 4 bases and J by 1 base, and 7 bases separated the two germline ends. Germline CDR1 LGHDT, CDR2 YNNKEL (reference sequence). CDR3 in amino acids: CASSLTPNTEAFF. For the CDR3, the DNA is TGTGCCAGCAGCCTAACACCGAACACTGAAGCTTTCTTT.

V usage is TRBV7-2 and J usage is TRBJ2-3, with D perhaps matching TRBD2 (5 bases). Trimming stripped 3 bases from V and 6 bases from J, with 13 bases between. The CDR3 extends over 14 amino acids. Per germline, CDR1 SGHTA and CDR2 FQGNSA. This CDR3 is CASSFGISGDTQYF. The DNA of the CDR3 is TGTGCCAGCAGCTTCGGGATTTCCGGGGATACGCAGTATTTT. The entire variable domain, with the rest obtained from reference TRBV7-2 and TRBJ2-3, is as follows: GAGVSQSPSNKVTEKGKDVELRCDPISGHTALYWYRQSLGQGLEFLIYFQGNSAPDKSGLPSDRFSAERTGGSVSTLTIQRTQQEDSAVYLCASSFGISGDTQYFGPGTRLTVL.